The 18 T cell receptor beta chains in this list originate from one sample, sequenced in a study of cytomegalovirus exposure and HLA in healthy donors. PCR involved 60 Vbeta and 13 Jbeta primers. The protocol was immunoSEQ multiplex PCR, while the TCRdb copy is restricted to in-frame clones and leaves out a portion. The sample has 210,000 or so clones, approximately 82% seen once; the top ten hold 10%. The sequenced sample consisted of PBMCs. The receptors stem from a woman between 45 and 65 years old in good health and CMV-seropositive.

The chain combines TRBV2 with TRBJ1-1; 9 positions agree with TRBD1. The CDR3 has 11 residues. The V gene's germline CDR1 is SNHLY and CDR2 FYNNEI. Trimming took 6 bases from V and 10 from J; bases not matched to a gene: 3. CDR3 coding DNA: TGTGCCAGCAGCGCGGACAGGGGAGCTTTCTTT. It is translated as CASSADRGAFF.

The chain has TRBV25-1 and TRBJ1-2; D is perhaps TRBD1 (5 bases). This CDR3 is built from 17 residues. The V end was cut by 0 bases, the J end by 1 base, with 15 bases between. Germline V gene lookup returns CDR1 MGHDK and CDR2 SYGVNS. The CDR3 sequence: CASSEYGGPQFNYGYTF. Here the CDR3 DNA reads TGTGCCAGCAGTGAATACGGGGGTCCCCAATTTAACTATGGCTACACCTTC.

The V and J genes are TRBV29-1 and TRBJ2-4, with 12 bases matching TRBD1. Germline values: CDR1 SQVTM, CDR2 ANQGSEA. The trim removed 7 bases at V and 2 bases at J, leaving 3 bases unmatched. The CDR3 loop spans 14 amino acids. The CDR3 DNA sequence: TGCAGCGCCCGGGACAGGGGGCCCAAAAACATTCAGTACTTC. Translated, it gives CSARDRGPKNIQYF.

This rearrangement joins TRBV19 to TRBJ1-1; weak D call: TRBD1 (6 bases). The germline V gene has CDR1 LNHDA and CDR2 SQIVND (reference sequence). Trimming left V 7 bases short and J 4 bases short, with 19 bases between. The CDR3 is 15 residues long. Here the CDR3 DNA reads TGTGCCAGTACCCTTCCGGGACAAACGACCACTGAAGCTTTCTTT. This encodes CASTLPGQTTTEAFF.

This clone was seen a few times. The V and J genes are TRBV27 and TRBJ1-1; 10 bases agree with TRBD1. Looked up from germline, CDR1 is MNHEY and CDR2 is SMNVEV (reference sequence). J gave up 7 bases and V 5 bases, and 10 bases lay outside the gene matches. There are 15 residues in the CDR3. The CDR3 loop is CASSLTGGAGIEAFF. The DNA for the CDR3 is TGTGCCAGCAGTCTGACAGGGGGCGCGGGAATTGAAGCTTTCTTT.

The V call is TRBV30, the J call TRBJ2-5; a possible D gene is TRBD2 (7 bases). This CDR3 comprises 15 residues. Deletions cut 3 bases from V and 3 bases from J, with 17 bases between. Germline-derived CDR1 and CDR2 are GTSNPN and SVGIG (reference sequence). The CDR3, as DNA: TGTGCCTGGAGCTCCTGGGGGGGGCCGAAAGAGACCCAGTACTTC. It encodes CAWSSWGGPKETQYF.

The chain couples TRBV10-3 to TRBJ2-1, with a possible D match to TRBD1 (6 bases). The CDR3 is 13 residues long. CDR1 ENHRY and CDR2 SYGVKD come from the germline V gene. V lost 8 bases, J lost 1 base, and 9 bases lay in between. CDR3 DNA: TGTGCCATCGGGGGCCCTTCCTACAATGAGCAGTTCTTC. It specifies CAIGGPSYNEQFF.

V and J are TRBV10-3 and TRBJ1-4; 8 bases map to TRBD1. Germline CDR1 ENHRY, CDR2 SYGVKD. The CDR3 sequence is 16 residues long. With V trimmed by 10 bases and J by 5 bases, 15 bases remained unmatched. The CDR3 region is CATSLDRDYINEKLFF. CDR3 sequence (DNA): TGTGCCACCTCACTGGACAGGGATTACATAAATGAAAAACTGTTTTTT.

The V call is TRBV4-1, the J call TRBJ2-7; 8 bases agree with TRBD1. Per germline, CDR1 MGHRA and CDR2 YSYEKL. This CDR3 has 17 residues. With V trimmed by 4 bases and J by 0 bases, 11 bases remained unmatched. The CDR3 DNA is TGCGCCAGCAGCCCCGGACGGAGACAGGGGCGCTCCTACGAGCAGTACTTC. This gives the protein CASSPGRRQGRSYEQYF.

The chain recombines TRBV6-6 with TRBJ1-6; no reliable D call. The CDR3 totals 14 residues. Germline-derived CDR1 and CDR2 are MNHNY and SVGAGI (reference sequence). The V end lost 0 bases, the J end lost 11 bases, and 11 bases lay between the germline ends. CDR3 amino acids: CASSYSGGLTPLHF. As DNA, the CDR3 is TGTGCCAGCAGTTACTCCGGCGGGTTGACACCCCTCCACTTT.

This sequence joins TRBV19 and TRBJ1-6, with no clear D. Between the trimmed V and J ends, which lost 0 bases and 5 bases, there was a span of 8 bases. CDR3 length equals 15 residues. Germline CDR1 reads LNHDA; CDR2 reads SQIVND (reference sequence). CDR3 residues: CASSIDRSDNSPLHF. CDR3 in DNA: TGTGCCAGTAGTATAGATCGCAGTGATAATTCACCCCTCCACTTT.

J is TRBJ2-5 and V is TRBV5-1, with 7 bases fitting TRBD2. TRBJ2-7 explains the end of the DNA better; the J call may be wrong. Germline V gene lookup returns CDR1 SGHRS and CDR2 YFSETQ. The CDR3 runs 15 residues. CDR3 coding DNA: TGCGCCAGCGGCGTGAGGTTGGGGGGGGACTACGAGCAGTACTTC. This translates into CASGVRLGGDYEQYF.

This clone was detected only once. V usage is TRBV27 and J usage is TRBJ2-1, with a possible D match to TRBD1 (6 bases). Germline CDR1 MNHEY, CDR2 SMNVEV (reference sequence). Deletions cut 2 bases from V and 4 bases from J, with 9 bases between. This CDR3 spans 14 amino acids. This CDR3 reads CASSLRGYYNEQFF. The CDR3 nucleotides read TGTGCCAGCAGTTTAAGGGGGTATTACAATGAGCAGTTCTTC.

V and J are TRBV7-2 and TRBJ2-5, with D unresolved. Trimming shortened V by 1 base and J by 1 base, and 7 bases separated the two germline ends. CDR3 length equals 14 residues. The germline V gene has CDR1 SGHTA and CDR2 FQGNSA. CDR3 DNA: TGTGCCAGCAGCTTAGATTTCTTCCAAGAGACCCAGTACTTC. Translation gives CASSLDFFQETQYF.

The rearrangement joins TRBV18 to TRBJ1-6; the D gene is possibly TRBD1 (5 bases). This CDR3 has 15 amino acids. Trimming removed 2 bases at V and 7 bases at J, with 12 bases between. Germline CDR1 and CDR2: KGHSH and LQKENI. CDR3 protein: CASSPNSKGNSPLHF. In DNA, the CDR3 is TGTGCCAGCTCACCAAATAGTAAGGGGAATTCACCCCTCCACTTT.

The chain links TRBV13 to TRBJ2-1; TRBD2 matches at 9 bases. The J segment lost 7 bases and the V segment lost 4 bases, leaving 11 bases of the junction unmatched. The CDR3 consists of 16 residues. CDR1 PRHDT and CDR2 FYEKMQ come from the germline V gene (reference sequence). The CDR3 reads CASSSLSGGPGNEQFF. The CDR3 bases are TGTGCCAGCAGCTCGTTAAGCGGGGGGCCAGGGAATGAGCAGTTCTTC. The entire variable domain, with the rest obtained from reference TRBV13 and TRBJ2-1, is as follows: AAGVIQSPRHLIKEKRETATLKCYPIPRHDTVYWYQQGPGQDPQFLISFYEKMQSDKGSIPDRFSAQQFSDYHSELNMSSLELGDSALYFCASSSLSGGPGNEQFFGPGTRLTVL.

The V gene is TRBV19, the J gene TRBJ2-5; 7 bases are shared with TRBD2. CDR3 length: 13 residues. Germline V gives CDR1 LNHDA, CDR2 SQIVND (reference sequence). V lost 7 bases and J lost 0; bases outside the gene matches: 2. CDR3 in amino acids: CASTGRDQETQYF. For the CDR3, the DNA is TGTGCCAGTACGGGGAGGGACCAAGAGACCCAGTACTTC.

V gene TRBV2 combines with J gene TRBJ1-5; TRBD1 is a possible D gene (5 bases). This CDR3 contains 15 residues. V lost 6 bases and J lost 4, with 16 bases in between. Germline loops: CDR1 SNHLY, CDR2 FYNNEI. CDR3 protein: CASRGEGNKNQPQHF. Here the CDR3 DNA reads TGTGCCAGCAGGGGGGAGGGGAACAAAAATCAGCCCCAGCATTTT.